This T cell receptor beta chain was documented in a study of identifying expanded T cells in peripheral blood. Germline V lookup: CDR1 MDHEN, CDR2 SYDVKM. This CDR3 has 14 residues. V shed 6 bases and J 2 bases; nucleotides not matched to a gene: 7. Points on this clone: Its antigen is unidentified.

Collection occurred without any documented infections or immune events in donors. Libraries were prepared by immunoSEQ multiplex PCR; TCRdb keeps only in-frame clonotypes and omits some of them. In the table there are around 90,000 clones, 88% of which are singletons. Study conclusions and caveats: Technical replicates showed roughly 1.2 changed clones; around 2 weeks about 16; four weeks 19.

Sequencing was performed on blood. The chain links TRBV28 to TRBJ2-7, with TRBD2 matching 7 bases. The TCR sequence derives from a person between 18 and 75 years old in good health. For the CDR3, the DNA is TGTGCCAGCAGCGCTGCGGGGGAACCCTACGAGCAGTACTTC. It encodes CASSAAGEPYEQYF.